This T cell receptor beta chain derives from a study of CD8 T cells in Susac syndrome. An input of roughly 0.5 to 1 ug of RNA was subjected to reverse transcription using random hexamers. Across 54 Vbeta and 13 Jbeta, immunoSEQ multiplex PCR amplified TCR beta CDR3. TCRdb fed the immunoSEQ multiplex PCR reads into MiXCR, producing one record per CDR3 protein. The sample has roughly 120,000 distinct CDR3 sequences; roughly 96% are singletons. CDR1 SQVTM and CDR2 ANQGSEA come from the germline V gene. The CDR3 contains 11 residues. V usage is TRBV29-1 and J usage is TRBJ1-1, with a tentative D call TRBD1 (5 bases). Sequenced input: CD4+ T cells from PBMCs. This TCR came from a human donor in good health. The CDR3 DNA follows: TGCAGTTCGGGGCAGCTCACTGAAGCTTTCTTT. It translates to CSSGQLTEAFF. The full variable domain, with the rest looked up from reference TRBV29-1 and TRBJ1-1, is SAVISQKPSRDICQRGTSLTIQCQVDSQVTMMFWYRQQPGQSLTLIATANQGSEATYESGFVIDKFPISRPNLTFSTLTVSNMSPEDSSIYLCSSGQLTEAFFGQGTRLTVV.